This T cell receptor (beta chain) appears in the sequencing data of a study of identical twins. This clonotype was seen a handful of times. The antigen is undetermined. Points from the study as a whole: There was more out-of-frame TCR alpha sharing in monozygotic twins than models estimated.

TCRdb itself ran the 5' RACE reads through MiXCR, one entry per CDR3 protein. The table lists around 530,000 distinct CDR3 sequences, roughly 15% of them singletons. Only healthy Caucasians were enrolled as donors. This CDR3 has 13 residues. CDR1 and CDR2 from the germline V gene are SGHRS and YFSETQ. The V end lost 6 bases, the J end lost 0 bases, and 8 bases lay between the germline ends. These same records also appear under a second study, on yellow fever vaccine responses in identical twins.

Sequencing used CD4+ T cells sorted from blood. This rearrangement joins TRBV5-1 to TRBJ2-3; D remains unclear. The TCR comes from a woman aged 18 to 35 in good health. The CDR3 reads CASKPTSTDTQYF. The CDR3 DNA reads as TGCGCCAGCAAACCAACCAGCACAGATACGCAGTATTTT.